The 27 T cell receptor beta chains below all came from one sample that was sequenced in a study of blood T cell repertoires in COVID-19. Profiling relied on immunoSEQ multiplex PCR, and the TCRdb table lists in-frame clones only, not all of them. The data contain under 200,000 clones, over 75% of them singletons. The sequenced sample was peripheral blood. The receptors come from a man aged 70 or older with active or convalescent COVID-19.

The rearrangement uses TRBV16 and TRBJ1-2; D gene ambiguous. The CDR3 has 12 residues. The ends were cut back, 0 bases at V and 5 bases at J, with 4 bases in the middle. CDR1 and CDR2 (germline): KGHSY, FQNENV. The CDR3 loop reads CASSQSPYGYTF. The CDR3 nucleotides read TGTGCCAGCAGCCAATCCCCTTATGGCTACACCTTC. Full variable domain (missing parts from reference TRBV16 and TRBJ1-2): GEEVAQTPKHLVRGEGQKAKLYCAPIKGHSYVFWYQQVLKNEFKFLISFQNENVFDETGMPKERFSAKCLPNSPCSLEIQATKLEDSAVYFCASSQSPYGYTFGSGTRLTVV.

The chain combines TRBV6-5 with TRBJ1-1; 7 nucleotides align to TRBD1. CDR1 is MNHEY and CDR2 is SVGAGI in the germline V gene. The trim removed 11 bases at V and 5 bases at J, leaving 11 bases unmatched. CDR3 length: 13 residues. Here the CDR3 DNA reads TGTGCCGGCCGACAGGGACCTCTAACTGAAGCTTTCTTT. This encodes CAGRQGPLTEAFF.

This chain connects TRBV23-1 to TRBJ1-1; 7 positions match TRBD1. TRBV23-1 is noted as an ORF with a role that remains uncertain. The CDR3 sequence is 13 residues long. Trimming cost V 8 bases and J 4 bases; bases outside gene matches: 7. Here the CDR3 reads CASRNRGRTEAFF. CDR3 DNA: TGCGCCAGCCGAAACAGGGGCCGCACTGAAGCTTTCTTT.

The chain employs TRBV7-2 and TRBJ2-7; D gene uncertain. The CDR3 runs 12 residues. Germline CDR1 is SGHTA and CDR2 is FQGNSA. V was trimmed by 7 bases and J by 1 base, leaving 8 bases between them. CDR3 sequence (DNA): TGTGCCAGCATCTACGATTCCTACGAGCAGTACTTC. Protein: CASIYDSYEQYF.

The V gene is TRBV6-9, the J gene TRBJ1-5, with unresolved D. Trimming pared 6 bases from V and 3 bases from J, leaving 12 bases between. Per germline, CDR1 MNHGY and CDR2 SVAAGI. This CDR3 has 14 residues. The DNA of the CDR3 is TGTGCCAGCAGGGGCGGCGGGGACAATCAGCCCCAGCATTTT. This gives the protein CASRGGGDNQPQHF.

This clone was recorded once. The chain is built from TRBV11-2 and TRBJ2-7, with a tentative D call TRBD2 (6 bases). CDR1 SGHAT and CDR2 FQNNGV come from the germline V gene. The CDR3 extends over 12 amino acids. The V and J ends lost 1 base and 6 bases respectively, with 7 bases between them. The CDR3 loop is CASSLGGGEQYF. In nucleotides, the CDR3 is TGTGCCAGCAGCTTAGGGGGAGGCGAGCAGTACTTC.

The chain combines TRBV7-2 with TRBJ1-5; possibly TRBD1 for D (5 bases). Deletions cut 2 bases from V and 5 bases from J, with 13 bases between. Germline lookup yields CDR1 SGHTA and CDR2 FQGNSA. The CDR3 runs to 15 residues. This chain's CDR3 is CASSLSGAGDQPQHF. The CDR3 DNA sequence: TGTGCCAGCAGCTTATCTGGGGCAGGAGATCAGCCCCAGCATTTT.

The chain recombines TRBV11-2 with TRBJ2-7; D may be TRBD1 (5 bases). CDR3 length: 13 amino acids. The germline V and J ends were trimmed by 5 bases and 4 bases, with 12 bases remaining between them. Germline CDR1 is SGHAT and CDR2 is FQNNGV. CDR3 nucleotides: TGTGCCAGCAGCCGGACACCCGATTACGAGCAGTACTTC. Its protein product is CASSRTPDYEQYF.

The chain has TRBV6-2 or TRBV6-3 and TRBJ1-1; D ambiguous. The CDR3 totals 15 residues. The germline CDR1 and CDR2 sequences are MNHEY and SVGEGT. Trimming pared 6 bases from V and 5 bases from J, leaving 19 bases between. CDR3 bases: TGTGCCAGCAGCGACAACGGGGTTCCGGCGACTGAAGCTTTCTTT. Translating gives CASSDNGVPATEAFF.

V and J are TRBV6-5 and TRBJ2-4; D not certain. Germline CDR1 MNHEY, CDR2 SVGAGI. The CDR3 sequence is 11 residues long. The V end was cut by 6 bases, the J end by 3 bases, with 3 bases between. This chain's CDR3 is CASSVKNIQYF. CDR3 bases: TGTGCCAGCAGCGTCAAAAACATTCAGTACTTC.

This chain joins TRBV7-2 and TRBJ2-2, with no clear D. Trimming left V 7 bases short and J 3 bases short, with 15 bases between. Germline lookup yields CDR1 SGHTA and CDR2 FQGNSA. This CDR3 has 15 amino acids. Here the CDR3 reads CASTIHRVDTGELFF. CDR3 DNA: TGTGCCAGCACTATTCACCGGGTTGACACCGGGGAGCTGTTTTTT.

The CDR3 region has the DNA TGTGCCAGCAGCGTAATGGGCCGGACTGAAGCTTTCTTT. Translation: CASSVMGRTEAFF. The chain carries TRBV9 and TRBJ1-1, with D unresolved. This CDR3 has 13 residues. In germline, CDR1 is SGDLS, CDR2 YYNGEE. Trimming pared 1 base from V and 5 bases from J, leaving 9 bases between. The complete variable domain, with remaining parts taken from reference TRBV9 and TRBJ1-1, reads DSGVTQTPKHLITATGQRVTLRCSPRSGDLSVYWYQQSLDQGLQFLIQYYNGEERAKGNILERFSAQQFPDLHSELNLSSLELGDSALYFCASSVMGRTEAFFGQGTRLTVV.

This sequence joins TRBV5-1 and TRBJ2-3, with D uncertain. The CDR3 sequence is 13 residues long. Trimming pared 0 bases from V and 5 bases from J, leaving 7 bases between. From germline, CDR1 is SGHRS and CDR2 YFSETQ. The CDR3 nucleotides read TGCGCCAGCAGCTTGGCAGGTAGAGATACGCAGTATTTT. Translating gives CASSLAGRDTQYF. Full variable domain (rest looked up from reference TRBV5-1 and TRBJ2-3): KAGVTQTPRYLIKTRGQQVTLSCSPISGHRSVSWYQQTPGQGLQFLFEYFSETQRNKGNFPGRFSGRQFSNSRSEMNVSTLELGDSALYLCASSLAGRDTQYFGPGTRLTVL.

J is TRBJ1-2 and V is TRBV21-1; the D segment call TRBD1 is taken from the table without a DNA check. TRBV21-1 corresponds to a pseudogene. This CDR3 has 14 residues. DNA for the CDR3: TGTGCCAGCAGCAAGACCAGGGGGCACAATGGCTACACCTTC. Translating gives CASSKTRGHNGYTF.

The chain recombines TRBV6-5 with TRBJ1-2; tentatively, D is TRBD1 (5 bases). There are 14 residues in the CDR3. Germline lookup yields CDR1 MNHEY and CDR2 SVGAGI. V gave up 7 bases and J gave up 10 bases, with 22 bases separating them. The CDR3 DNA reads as TGTGCCAGCACCCCTGGGGCGTCGTGGCATGCCTACACCTTC. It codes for CASTPGASWHAYTF.

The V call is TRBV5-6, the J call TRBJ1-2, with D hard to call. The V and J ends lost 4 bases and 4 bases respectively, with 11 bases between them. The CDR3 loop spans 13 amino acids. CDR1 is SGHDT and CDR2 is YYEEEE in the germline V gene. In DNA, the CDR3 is TGTGCCAGCAGCCAGACAAATCCCTATGGCTACACCTTC. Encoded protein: CASSQTNPYGYTF. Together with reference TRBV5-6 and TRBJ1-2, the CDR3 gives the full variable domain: DAGVTQSPTHLIKTRGQQVTLRCSPKSGHDTVSWYQQALGQGPQFIFQYYEEEERQRGNFPDRFSGHQFPNYSSELNVNALLLGDSALYLCASSQTNPYGYTFGSGTRLTVV.

CDR3 sequence reads: CSVESYGYTF. The DNA for the CDR3 is TGCAGCGTTGAGAGCTATGGCTACACCTTC. The chain couples TRBV29-1 to TRBJ1-2, with no clear D. The CDR3 length is 10 residues. Germline V CDR1 and CDR2: SQVTM, ANQGSEA. Trimming stripped 3 bases from V and 4 bases from J, with 3 bases between.

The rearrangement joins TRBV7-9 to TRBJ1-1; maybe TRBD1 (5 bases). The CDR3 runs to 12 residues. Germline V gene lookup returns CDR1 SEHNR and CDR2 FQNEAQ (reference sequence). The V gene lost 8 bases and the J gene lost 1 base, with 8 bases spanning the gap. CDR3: CASSGGNTEAFF. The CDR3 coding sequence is TGTGCCAGCTCGGGGGGGAACACTGAAGCTTTCTTT.

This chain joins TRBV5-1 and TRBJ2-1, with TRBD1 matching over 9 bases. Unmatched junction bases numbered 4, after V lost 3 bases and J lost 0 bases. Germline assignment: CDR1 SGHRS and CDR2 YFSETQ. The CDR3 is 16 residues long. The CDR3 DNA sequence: TGCGCCAGCAGCTCCGGACAGGGGAGCTCCTACAATGAGCAGTTCTTC. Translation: CASSSGQGSSYNEQFF. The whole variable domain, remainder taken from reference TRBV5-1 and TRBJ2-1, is KAGVTQTPRYLIKTRGQQVTLSCSPISGHRSVSWYQQTPGQGLQFLFEYFSETQRNKGNFPGRFSGRQFSNSRSEMNVSTLELGDSALYLCASSSGQGSSYNEQFFGPGTRLTVL.

This CDR3 reads CASSIDGVNTEAFF. In DNA form, the CDR3 reads TGTGCCAGTAGTATAGATGGAGTGAACACTGAAGCTTTCTTT. V and J are TRBV19 and TRBJ1-1; D is uncertain. The germline CDR1 and CDR2 sequences are LNHDA and SQIVND (reference sequence). Between the trimmed V and J ends, which lost 0 bases and 0 bases, there was a span of 5 bases. The CDR3 is made up of 14 amino acids. The full variable domain, completed using reference TRBV19 and TRBJ1-1, is DGGITQSPKYLFRKEGQNVTLSCEQNLNHDAMYWYRQDPGQGLRLIYYSQIVNDFQKGDIAEGYSVSREKKESFPLTVTSAQKNPTAFYLCASSIDGVNTEAFFGQGTRLTVV.

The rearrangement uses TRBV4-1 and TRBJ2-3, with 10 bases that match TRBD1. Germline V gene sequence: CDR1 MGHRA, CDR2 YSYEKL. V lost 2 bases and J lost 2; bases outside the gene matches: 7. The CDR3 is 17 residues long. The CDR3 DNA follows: TGCGCCAGCAGCCAAAGTCGGACAGGGGGGAACACAGATACGCAGTATTTT. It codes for CASSQSRTGGNTDTQYF.

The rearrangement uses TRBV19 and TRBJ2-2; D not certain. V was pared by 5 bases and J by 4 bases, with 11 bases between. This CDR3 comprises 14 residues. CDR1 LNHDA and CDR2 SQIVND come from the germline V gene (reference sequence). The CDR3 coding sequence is TGTGCCAGTAGTTCCCAGAAATTCACCGGGGAGCTGTTTTTT. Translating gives CASSSQKFTGELFF.

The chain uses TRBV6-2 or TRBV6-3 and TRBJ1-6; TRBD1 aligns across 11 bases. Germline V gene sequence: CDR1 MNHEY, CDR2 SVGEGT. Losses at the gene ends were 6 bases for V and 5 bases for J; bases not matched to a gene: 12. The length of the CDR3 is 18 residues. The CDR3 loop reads CASSSHTGQGANNSPLHF. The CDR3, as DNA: TGTGCCAGCAGCTCTCATACCGGACAGGGGGCTAATAATTCACCCCTCCACTTT.

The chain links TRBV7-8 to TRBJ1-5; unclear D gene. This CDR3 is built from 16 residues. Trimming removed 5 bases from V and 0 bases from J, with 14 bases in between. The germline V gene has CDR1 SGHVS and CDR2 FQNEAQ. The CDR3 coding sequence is TGTGCCAGCAGCCCCCTTAGAGGTACTAGCAATCAGCCCCAGCATTTT. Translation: CASSPLRGTSNQPQHF.

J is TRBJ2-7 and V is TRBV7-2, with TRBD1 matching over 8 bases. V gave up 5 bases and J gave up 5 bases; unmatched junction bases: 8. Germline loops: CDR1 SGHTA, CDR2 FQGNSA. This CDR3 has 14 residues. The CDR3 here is CASSPRTGSDEQYF. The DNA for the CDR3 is TGTGCCAGCAGCCCTCGGACAGGGTCAGACGAGCAGTACTTC.

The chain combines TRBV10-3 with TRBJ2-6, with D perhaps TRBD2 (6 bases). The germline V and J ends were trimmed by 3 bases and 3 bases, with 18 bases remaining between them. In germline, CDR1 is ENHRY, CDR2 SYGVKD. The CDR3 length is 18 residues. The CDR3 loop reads CAISDSRISGGGANVLTF. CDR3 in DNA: TGTGCCATCAGTGACTCCAGAATCTCCGGGGGTGGGGCCAACGTCCTGACTTTC.

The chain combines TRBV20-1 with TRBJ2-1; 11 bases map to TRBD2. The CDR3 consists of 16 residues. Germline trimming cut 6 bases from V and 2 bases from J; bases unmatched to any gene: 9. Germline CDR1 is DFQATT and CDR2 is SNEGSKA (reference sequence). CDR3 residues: CSASEPSGRTYNEQFF. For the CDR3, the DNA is TGCAGTGCGAGTGAACCTAGCGGGAGGACCTACAATGAGCAGTTCTTC.